Below are 10 T cell receptor beta chains sequenced from a single sample in a study of B cell selection in AIRE deficiency. Sorting defined conventional CD4 T cells as CD4+CD127+. Profiling relied on immunoSEQ multiplex PCR, and the TCRdb table lists in-frame clones only, not all of them. The sample includes around 24,000 clones, roughly 96% of them seen just once. The sample consisted of CD4+CD127+ conventional T cells sorted from PBMCs. The receptors come from a human donor in good health.

This sequence joins TRBV19 and TRBJ1-1; the D gene is possibly TRBD1 (5 bases). Trimming left V 9 bases short and J 5 bases short, with 16 bases between. The CDR3 is 13 amino acids. CDR1 is LNHDA, CDR2 SQIVND, per germline (reference sequence). The CDR3 region is CASRRDVGTEAFF. The CDR3 region has the DNA TGTGCCAGCCGACGGGACGTTGGGACTGAAGCTTTCTTT.

This CDR3 is CASSLRDRDPSGNTIYF. DNA of the CDR3: TGTGCCAGCAGCCTCCGGGACAGGGACCCATCTGGAAACACCATATATTTT. The chain couples TRBV9 to TRBJ1-3, with 9 bases aligning to TRBD1. The CDR3 is made up of 17 amino acids. V lost 4 bases, J lost 1 base, and 9 bases stayed unmatched. In germline, CDR1 is SGDLS, CDR2 YYNGEE.

The gene calls are TRBV9 and TRBJ2-3; TRBD1 might be the D (6 bases). Trimming cost V 3 bases and J 3 bases, with 14 bases left between them. CDR1 is SGDLS and CDR2 is YYNGEE in the germline V gene. There are 15 residues in the CDR3. Written as DNA, the CDR3 is TGTGCCAGCAGCGCCCAGACAGGATTTACAGATACGCAGTATTTT. This encodes CASSAQTGFTDTQYF. The variable domain in full, with the rest retrieved from reference TRBV9 and TRBJ2-3, is DSGVTQTPKHLITATGQRVTLRCSPRSGDLSVYWYQQSLDQGLQFLIQYYNGEERAKGNILERFSAQQFPDLHSELNLSSLELGDSALYFCASSAQTGFTDTQYFGPGTRLTVL.

The gene calls are TRBV19 and TRBJ2-3; D tentatively reads TRBD1 or TRBD2 (6 bases each). The V gene's germline CDR1 is LNHDA and CDR2 SQIVND (reference sequence). The CDR3 has 15 residues. Between the trimmed V and J ends, which lost 4 bases and 3 bases, there was a span of 14 bases. The CDR3 loop reads CASSTTRGVTDTQYF. As DNA, the CDR3 is TGTGCCAGTAGTACAACGAGGGGGGTGACAGATACGCAGTATTTT.

The V gene is TRBV4-2, the J gene TRBJ1-1, with 8 nucleotides matching TRBD1. Germline-derived CDR1 and CDR2 are LGHNA and YNFKEQ. The CDR3 is made up of 15 amino acids. V trimming: 0 bases; J trimming: 11 bases; junction bases outside the gene matches: 11. The CDR3 protein is CASSQDGTGHREAFF. CDR3 DNA sequence: TGTGCCAGCAGCCAAGATGGGACAGGCCATCGGGAGGCTTTCTTT.

The gene calls are TRBV5-1 and TRBJ2-7; D perhaps matches TRBD1 (5 bases). In germline, CDR1 is SGHRS, CDR2 YFSETQ. CDR3 length equals 14 residues. Trimming removed 0 bases from V and 0 bases from J, with 7 bases in between. The CDR3 loop is CASSLVDSSYEQYF. The CDR3, as DNA: TGCGCCAGCAGCTTGGTAGACAGCTCCTACGAGCAGTACTTC. Looking up the rest from reference TRBV5-1 and TRBJ2-7 gives the full variable domain: KAGVTQTPRYLIKTRGQQVTLSCSPISGHRSVSWYQQTPGQGLQFLFEYFSETQRNKGNFPGRFSGRQFSNSRSEMNVSTLELGDSALYLCASSLVDSSYEQYFGPGTRLTVT.

This chain links TRBV6-1 with TRBJ1-5; TRBD1 agrees at 9 bases. The V and J ends lost 6 bases and 11 bases, in that order; junction bases with no gene match: 14. The CDR3 is made up of 15 amino acids. Per the germline V gene, CDR1 is MNHNS and CDR2 is SASEGT. The CDR3: CASRAGQGDTRAQHF. The CDR3 DNA follows: TGTGCCAGCAGGGCGGGACAGGGCGACACCCGGGCCCAGCATTTT.

The chain combines TRBV18 with TRBJ1-2; D remains ambiguous. CDR3 length equals 13 residues. Trimming cost V 4 bases and J 8 bases, with 14 bases left between them. Germline V lookup: CDR1 KGHSH, CDR2 LQKENI. The CDR3 coding sequence is TGTGCCAGCTCACTCCTTTCCCATGAAGGCTACACCTTC. Its protein is CASSLLSHEGYTF.

This clone was recorded once. The V gene is TRBV7-2, the J gene TRBJ2-3, with D hard to call. V was cut by 4 bases and J by 6 bases, with 11 bases left in between. The CDR3 has 13 amino acids. CDR1 is SGHTA and CDR2 is FQGNSA in the germline V gene. The CDR3 DNA is TGTGCCAGCAGCTCGGGCCAAGGTGATACGCAGTATTTT. Translation gives CASSSGQGDTQYF.

The chain combines TRBV29-1 with TRBJ1-2; possible D gene TRBD1, 5 bases. Trimming removed 4 bases at V and 3 bases at J, with 21 bases between. Germline V gene data show CDR1 as SQVTM and CDR2 as ANQGSEA. This CDR3 contains 16 residues. For the CDR3, the DNA is TGCAGCGTTGGGCTGCCCGGGACCGCTCAAGACTATGGCTACACCTTC. It specifies CSVGLPGTAQDYGYTF.